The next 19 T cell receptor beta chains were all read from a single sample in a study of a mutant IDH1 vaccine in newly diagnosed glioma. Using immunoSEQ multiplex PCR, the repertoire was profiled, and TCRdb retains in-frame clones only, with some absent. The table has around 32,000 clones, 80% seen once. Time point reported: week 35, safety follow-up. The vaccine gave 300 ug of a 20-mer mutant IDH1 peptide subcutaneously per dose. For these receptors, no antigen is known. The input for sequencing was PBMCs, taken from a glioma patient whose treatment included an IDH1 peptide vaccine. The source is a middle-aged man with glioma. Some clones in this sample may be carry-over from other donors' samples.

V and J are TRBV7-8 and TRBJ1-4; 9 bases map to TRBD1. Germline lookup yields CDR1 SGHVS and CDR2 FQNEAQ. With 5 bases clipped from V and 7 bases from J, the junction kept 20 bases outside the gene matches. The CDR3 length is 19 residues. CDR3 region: CASSQGQGLFLSVTEKLFF. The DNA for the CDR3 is TGTGCCAGCAGCCAAGGACAGGGGTTATTTTTGAGCGTAACTGAAAAACTGTTTTTT.

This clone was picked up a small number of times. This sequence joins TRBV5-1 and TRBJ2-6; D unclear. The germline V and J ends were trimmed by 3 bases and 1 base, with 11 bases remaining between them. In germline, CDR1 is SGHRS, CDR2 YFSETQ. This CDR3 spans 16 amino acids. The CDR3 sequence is CASSSSPRSGANVLTF. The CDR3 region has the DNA TGCGCCAGCAGCTCCTCACCTAGGTCTGGGGCCAACGTCCTGACTTTC.

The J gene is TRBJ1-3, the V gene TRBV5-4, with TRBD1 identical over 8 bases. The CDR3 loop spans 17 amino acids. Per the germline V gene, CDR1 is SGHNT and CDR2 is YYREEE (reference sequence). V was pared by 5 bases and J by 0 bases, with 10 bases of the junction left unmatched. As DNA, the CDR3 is TGTGCCAGCAGACCCGACAGGGGCGATTACTCTGGAAACACCATATATTTT. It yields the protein CASRPDRGDYSGNTIYF.

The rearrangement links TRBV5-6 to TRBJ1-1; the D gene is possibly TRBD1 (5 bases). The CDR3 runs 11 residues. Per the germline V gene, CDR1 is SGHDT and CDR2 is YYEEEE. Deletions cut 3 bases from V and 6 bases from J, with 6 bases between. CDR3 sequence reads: CASSWGAEAFF. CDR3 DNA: TGTGCCAGCAGCTGGGGGGCTGAAGCTTTCTTT.

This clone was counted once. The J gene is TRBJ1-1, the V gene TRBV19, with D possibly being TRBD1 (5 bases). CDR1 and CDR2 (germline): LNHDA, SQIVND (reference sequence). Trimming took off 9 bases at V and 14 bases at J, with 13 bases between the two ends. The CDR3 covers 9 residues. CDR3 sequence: CARKRGTFF. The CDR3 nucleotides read TGTGCCAGGAAAAGGGGTACCTTCTTT.

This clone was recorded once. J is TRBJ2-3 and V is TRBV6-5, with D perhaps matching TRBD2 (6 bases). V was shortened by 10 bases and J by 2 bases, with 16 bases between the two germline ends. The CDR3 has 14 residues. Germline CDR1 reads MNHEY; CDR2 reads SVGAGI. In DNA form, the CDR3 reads TGTGCCACCACCCGGCGGGGCCCCACAGATACGCAGTATTTT. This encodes CATTRRGPTDTQYF.

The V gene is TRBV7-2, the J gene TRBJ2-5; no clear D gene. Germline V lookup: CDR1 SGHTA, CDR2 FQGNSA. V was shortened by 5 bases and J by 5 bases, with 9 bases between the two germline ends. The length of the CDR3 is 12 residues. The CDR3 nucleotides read TGTGCCAGCAGCCCCGAACCGGAGACCCAGTACTTC. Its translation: CASSPEPETQYF. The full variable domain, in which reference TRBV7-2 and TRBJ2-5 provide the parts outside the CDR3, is GAGVSQSPSNKVTEKGKDVELRCDPISGHTALYWYRQSLGQGLEFLIYFQGNSAPDKSGLPSDRFSAERTGGSVSTLTIQRTQQEDSAVYLCASSPEPETQYFGPGTRLLVL.

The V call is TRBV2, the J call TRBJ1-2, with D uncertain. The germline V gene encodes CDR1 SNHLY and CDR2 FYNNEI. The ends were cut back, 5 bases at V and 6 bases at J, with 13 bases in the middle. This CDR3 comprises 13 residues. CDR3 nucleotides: TGTGCCAGCAGTTTTGCACGGTCAGATGGCTACACCTTC. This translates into CASSFARSDGYTF. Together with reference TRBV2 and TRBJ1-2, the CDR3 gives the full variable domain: EPEVTQTPSHQVTQMGQEVILRCVPISNHLYFYWYRQILGQKVEFLVSFYNNEISEKSEIFDDQFSVERPDGSNFTLKIRSTKLEDSAMYFCASSFARSDGYTFGSGTRLTVV.

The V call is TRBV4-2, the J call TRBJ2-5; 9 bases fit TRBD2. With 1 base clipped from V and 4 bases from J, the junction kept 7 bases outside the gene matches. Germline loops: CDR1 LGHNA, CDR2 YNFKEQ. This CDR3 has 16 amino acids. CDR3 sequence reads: CASSQVAGGRGETQYF. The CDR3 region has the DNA TGTGCCAGCAGCCAAGTGGCGGGGGGGCGTGGAGAGACCCAGTACTTC.

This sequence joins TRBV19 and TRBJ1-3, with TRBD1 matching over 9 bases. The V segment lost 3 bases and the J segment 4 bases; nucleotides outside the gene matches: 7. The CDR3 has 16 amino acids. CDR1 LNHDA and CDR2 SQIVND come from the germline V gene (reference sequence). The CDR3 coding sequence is TGTGCCAGTAGTATCGGGACAGGGTATTTCGGAAACACCATATATTTT. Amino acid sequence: CASSIGTGYFGNTIYF. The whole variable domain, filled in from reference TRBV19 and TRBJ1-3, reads DGGITQSPKYLFRKEGQNVTLSCEQNLNHDAMYWYRQDPGQGLRLIYYSQIVNDFQKGDIAEGYSVSREKKESFPLTVTSAQKNPTAFYLCASSIGTGYFGNTIYFGEGSWLTVV.

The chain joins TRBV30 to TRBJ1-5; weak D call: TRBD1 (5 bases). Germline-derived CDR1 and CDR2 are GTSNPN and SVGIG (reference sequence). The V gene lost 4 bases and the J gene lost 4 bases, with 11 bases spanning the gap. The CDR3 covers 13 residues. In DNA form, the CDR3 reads TGTGCCTGGAAGAAAAAGGGGAATCAGCCCCAGCATTTT. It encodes CAWKKKGNQPQHF.

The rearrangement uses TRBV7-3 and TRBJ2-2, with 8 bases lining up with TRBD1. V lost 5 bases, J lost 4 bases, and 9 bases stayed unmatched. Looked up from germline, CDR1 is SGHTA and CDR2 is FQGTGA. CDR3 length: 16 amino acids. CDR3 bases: TGTGCCAGCAGCCTAGCAGGACAGGGAACCACCGGGGAGCTGTTTTTT. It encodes CASSLAGQGTTGELFF. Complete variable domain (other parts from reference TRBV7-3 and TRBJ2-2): GAGVSQTPSNKVTEKGKYVELRCDPISGHTALYWYRQSLGQGPEFLIYFQGTGAADDSGLPNDRFFAVRPEGSVSTLKIQRTERGDSAVYLCASSLAGQGTTGELFFGEGSRLTVL.

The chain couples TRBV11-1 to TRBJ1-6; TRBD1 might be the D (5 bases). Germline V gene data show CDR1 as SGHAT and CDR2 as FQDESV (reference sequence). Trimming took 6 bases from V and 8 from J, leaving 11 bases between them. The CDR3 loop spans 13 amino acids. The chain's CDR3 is CASRGQRDSPLHF. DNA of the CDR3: TGTGCCAGCAGGGGGCAAAGGGATTCACCCCTCCACTTT.

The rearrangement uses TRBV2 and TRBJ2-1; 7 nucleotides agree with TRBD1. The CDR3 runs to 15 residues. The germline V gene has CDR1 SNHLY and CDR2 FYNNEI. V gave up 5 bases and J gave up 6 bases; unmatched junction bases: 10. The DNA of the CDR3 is TGTGCCAGCAGTTATTACAGGGGACGGGTCAATGAGCAGTTCTTC. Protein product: CASSYYRGRVNEQFF.

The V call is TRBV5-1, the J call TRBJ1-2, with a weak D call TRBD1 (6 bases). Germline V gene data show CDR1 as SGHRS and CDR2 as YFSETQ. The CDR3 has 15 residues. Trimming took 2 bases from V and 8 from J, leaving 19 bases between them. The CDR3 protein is CASSLVPPGEEGYTF. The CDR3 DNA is TGCGCCAGCAGCTTAGTCCCACCAGGGGAGGAAGGCTACACCTTC.

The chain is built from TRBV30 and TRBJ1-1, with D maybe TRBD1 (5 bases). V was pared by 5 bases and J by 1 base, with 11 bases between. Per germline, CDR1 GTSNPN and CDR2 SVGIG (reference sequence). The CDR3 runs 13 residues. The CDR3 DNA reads TGTGCCTGGGAGGGGCGTCAGAACACTGAAGCTTTCTTT. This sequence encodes CAWEGRQNTEAFF.

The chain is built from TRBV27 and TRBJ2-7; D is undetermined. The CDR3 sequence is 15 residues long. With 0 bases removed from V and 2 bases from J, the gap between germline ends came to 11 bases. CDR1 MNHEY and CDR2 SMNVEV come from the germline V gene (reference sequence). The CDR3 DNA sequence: TGTGCCAGCAGTTTATCTACCGGGTCGCCCTACGAGCAGTACTTC. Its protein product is CASSLSTGSPYEQYF.

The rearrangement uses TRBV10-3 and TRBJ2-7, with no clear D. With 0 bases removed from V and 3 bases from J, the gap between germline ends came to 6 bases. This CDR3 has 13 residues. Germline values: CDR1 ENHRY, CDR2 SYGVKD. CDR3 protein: CAISESGSYEQYF. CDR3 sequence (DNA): TGTGCCATCAGTGAGTCTGGCAGCTACGAGCAGTACTTC.

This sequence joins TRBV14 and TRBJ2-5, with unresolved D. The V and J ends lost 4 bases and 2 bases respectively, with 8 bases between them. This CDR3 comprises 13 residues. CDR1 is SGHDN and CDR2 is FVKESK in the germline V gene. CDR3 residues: CASSLLGQETQYF. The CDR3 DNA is TGTGCCAGCAGCCTCTTGGGGCAAGAGACCCAGTACTTC.